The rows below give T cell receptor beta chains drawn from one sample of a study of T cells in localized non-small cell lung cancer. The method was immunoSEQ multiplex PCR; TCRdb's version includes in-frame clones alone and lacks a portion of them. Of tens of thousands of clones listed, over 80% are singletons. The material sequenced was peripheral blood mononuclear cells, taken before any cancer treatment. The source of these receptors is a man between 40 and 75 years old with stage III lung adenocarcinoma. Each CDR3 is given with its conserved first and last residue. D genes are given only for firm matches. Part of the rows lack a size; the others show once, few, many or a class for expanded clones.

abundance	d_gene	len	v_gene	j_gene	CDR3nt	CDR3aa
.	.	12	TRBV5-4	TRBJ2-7	TGTGCCAGCAGCTTGGCTGGGGACGAGCAGTACTTC	CASSLAGDEQYF
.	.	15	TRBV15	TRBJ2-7	TGTGCCACCAGCAGAGGCGGGATATCTGGCTACGGGCAGTACTTC	CATSRGGISGYGQYF
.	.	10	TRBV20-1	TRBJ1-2	TGCAGTGCAGGAGAAGATGGCTACACCTTC	CSAGEDGYTF
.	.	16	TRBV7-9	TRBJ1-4	TGTGCCAGCAGCTACTCGATGCGGCCCCAGGGAGAAAAACTGTTTTTT	CASSYSMRPQGEKLFF
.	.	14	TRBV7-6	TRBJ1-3	TGTGCCAGCAGCGCCGACAGTAGTGGAAACACCATATATTTT	CASSADSSGNTIYF
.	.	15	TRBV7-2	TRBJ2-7	TGTGCCAGCAGCCCCCCCCCAGCTATCTCCTACGAGCAGTACTTC	CASSPPPAISYEQYF
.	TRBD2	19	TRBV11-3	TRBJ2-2	TGTGCCAGCAGCTTAAGTAAGGGACTAGCGGCCGCGAACACCGGGGAGCTGTTTTTT	CASSLSKGLAAANTGELFF
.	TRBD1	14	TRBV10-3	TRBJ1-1	TGTGCCATCAGTGAAGGGGGCATGAACACTGAAGCTTTCTTT	CAISEGGMNTEAFF
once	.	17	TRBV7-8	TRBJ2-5	TGTGCCAGCAGCCCGGAGGCGGGTACCTCAGGACGCGAGACCCAGTACTTC	CASSPEAGTSGRETQYF
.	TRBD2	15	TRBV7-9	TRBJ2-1	TGTGCCAGCAGCCGACCGGGACTAGCGCGCAATGAGCAGTTCTTC	CASSRPGLARNEQFF
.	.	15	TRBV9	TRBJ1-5	TGTGCCAGCAGCGTAGGTGCCAACTCCGAACAGCCCCAGCATTTT	CASSVGANSEQPQHF
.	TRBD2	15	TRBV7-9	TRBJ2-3	TGTGCCAGCAGCTTAGGCCTAGCGGGAGCAGATACGCAGTATTTT	CASSLGLAGADTQYF
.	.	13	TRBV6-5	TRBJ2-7	TGTGCCAGCAGTTACGGCGGAGTAGACGAGCAGTACTTC	CASSYGGVDEQYF
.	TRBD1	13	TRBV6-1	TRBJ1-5	TGTGCCAGTCAGGGGGCGAACAATCAGCCCCAGCATTTT	CASQGANNQPQHF
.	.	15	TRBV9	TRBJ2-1	TGTGCCAGCAGCCCCCGGGACGGGGGAAGTAATGAGCAGTTCTTC	CASSPRDGGSNEQFF
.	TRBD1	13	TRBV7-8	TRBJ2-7	TGTGCCAGCAGCCCGGGACAGGGAGGCGAGCAGTACTTC	CASSPGQGGEQYF
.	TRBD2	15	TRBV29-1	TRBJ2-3	TGCAGCGTTGGAGCTGGCGCGGGAGGGCCGGATACGCAGTATTTT	CSVGAGAGGPDTQYF
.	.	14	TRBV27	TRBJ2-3	TGTGCCAGCAGATGGACTGGAAGCGGAGATACGCAGTATTTT	CASRWTGSGDTQYF
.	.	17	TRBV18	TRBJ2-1	TGTGCCAGCTCACCACCATCAGGGGCTCAATCCTACAATGAGCAGTTCTTC	CASSPPSGAQSYNEQFF
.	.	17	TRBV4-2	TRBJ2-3	TGTGCCAGCAGCGAAAACCACAGGAGAGGGGTCACAGATACGCAGTATTTT	CASSENHRRGVTDTQYF
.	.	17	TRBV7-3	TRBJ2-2	TGTGCCAGCAGCCCCCCCCCTGGCGGGTCTAACACCGGGGAGCTGTTTTTT	CASSPPPGGSNTGELFF
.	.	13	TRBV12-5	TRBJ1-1	TGTGCTAGTGGCCTACAGGGCAACACTGAAGCTTTCTTT	CASGLQGNTEAFF
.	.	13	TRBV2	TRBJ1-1	TGTGCCAGCAGGACAGGATGGAACACTGAAGCTTTCTTT	CASRTGWNTEAFF
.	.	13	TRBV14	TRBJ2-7	TGTGCCAGCAGCGGGCAGGGGAAGGACGAGCAGTACTTC	CASSGQGKDEQYF
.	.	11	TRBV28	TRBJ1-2	TGTGCCAGCAGCATTAACTATGGCTACACCTTC	CASSINYGYTF
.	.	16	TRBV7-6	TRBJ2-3	TGTGCCAGCAGCTTAGGGCATAGCGTTAGGACAGATACGCAGTATTTT	CASSLGHSVRTDTQYF
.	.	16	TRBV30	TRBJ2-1	TGTGCCTGGAGTGGAGGAGGGCAGGGGGTTAACAATGAGCAGTTCTTC	CAWSGGGQGVNNEQFF
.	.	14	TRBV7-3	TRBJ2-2	TGTGCCAGCAGCTTTCAATATGGAGCCGGGGAGCTGTTTTTT	CASSFQYGAGELFF
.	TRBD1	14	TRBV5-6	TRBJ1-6	TGTGCCAGCGGTAAACAGGGGTTTAATTCACCCCTCCACTTT	CASGKQGFNSPLHF
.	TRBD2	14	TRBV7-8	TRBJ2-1	TGTGCCAGCAGCACGGGACTAGCGGGAGGCGAGCAGTTCTTC	CASSTGLAGGEQFF
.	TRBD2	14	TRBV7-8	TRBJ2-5	TGTGCCAGCAGCTTACCGCGGGAGGGGGGGACCCAGTACTTC	CASSLPREGGTQYF
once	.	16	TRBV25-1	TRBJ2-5	TGTGCCAGCAGCCCTATTACAGACCTAGGCCAAGAGACCCAGTACTTC	CASSPITDLGQETQYF
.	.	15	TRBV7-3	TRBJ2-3	TGTGCCAGCAGCTTATACGGAGCTAGCACAGATACGCAGTATTTT	CASSLYGASTDTQYF
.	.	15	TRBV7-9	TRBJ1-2	TGTGCCAGCAGCTTCCCCTCCGGGGCGAACTATGGCTACACCTTC	CASSFPSGANYGYTF
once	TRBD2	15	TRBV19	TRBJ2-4	TGTGCCAGTACCAGCGGGAGTGGTGCCAAAAACATTCAGTACTTC	CASTSGSGAKNIQYF
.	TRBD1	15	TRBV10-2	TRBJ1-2	TGCGCCAGCAGTGAGGTGGACAGGGGCGGCCCTGGCTACACCTTC	CASSEVDRGGPGYTF
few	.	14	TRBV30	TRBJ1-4	TGTGCCTGGAGCCCCCCCGGGGGAGGCGAAAAACTGTTTTTT	CAWSPPGGGEKLFF
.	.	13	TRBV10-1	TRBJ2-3	TGCGCCAGCAGTGGGGGAGATGCAGATACGCAGTATTTT	CASSGGDADTQYF
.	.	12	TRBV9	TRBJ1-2	TGTGCCAGCAGCAGTACGGAGGGTGGCTACACCTTC	CASSSTEGGYTF
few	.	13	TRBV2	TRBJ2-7	TGTGCCAGCAGTGATGGCGCCCTCTACGAGCAGTACTTC	CASSDGALYEQYF
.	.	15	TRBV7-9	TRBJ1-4	TGCGCCAGCAGCCAAGATATGGGCGGATACGAAAAACTGTTTTTT	CASSQDMGGYEKLFF